This entry features one T cell receptor beta chain sequence. Assay: immunoSEQ multiplex PCR; the TCRdb copy retains only in-frame clones and omits some. Among under 250,000 clones listed, approximately 80% were seen once. The data were obtained in a study of blood T cell repertoires in COVID-19. About the study: COVID-19 samples, acute and convalescent, were from the United States, Italy and Spain.

The CDR3 runs to 13 residues. The V end was cut by 9 bases, the J end by 0 bases, with 11 bases between. CDR1 is MDHEN, CDR2 SYDVKM, per germline. Recovery meant two consecutive negative NP/OP PCR tests, professional clearance, or resolved symptoms. Sequenced sample: PBMCs or T cells enriched from blood (not recorded which). This TCR was recovered from a woman aged 55-75 years who had recovered from COVID-19. The rearrangement joins TRBV28 to TRBJ1-1; D may be TRBD1 (6 bases). The CDR3 DNA follows: TGTGCCAGTGGGGGCTCGATGAACACTGAAGCTTTCTTT. It specifies CASGGSMNTEAFF.